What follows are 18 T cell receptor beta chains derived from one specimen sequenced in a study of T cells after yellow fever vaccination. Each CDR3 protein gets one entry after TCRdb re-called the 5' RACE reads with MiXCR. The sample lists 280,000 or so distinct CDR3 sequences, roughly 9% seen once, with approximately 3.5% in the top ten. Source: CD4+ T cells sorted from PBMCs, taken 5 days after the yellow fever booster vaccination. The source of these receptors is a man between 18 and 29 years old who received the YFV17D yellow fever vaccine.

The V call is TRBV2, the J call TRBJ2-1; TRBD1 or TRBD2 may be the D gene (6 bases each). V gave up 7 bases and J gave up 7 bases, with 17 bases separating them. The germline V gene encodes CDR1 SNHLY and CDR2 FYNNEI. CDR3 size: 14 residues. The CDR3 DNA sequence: TGTGCCAGCACCCAAGGGGGGACCCCGAATGAGCAGTTCTTC. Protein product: CASTQGGTPNEQFF. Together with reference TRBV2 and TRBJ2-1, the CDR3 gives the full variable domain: EPEVTQTPSHQVTQMGQEVILRCVPISNHLYFYWYRQILGQKVEFLVSFYNNEISEKSEIFDDQFSVERPDGSNFTLKIRSTKLEDSAMYFCASTQGGTPNEQFFGPGTRLTVL.

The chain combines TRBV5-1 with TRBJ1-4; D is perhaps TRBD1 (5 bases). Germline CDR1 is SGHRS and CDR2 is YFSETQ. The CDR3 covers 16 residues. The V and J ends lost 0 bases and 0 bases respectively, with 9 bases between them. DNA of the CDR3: TGCGCCAGCAGCTTGGGAGGGACCACAACTAATGAAAAACTGTTTTTT. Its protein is CASSLGGTTTNEKLFF.

CDR3 loop: CATEHRATNEKLFF. In DNA form, the CDR3 reads TGTGCCACGGAACATCGTGCAACTAATGAAAAACTGTTTTTT. The J gene is TRBJ1-4, the V gene TRBV15, with D hard to call. The germline V gene has CDR1 LNHNV and CDR2 YYDKDF (reference sequence). CDR3 length: 14 amino acids. Between the trimmed V and J ends, which lost 9 bases and 0 bases, there was a span of 11 bases.

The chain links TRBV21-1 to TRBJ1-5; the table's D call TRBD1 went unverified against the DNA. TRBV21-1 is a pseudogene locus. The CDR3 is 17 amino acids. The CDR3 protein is CASSKARPPVPGQPQHF. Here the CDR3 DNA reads TGTGCCAGCAGCAAAGCGCGCCCCCCGGTCCCAGGTCAGCCCCAGCATTTT.

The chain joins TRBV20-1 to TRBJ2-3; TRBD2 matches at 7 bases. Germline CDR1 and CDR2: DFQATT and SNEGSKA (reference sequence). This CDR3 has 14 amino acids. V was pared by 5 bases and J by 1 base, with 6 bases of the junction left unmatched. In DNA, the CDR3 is TGCAGTGCTCGACCGGGAGGTCGCACAGATACGCAGTATTTT. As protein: CSARPGGRTDTQYF.

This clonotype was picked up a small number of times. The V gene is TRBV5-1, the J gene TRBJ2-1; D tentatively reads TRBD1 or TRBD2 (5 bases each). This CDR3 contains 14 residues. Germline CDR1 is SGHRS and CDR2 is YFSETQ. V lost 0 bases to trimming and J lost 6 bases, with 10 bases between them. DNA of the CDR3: TGCGCCAGCAGCTTGGCAGGGAGCTTCAATGAGCAGTTCTTC. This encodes CASSLAGSFNEQFF.

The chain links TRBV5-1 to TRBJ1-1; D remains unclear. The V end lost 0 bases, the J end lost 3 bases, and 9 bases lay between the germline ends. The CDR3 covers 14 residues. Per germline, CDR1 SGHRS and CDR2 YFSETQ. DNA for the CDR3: TGCGCCAGCAGCTTGGAAGGTAGGGACACTGAAGCTTTCTTT. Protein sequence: CASSLEGRDTEAFF.

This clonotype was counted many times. The CDR3 DNA reads as TGTGCCAGCTCACCCGCCGGGACAGGGAATGGAGAGACCCAGTACTTC. Protein sequence: CASSPAGTGNGETQYF. The genes are TRBV18 and TRBJ2-5; 9 bases fit TRBD1. CDR1 is KGHSH and CDR2 is LQKENI in the germline V gene. Germline trimming cut 3 bases from V and 4 bases from J; bases unmatched to any gene: 9. The CDR3 sequence is 16 residues long.

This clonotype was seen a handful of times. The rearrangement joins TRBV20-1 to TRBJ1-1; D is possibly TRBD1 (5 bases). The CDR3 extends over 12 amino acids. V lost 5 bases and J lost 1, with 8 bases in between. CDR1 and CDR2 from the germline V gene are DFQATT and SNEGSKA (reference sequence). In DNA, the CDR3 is TGCAGTGCTGGACAAGCGAACACTGAAGCTTTCTTT. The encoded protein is CSAGQANTEAFF.

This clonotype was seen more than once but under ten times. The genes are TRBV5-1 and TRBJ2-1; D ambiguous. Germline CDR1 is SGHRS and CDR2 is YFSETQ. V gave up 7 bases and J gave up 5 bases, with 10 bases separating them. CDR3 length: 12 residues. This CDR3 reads CASREEDNEQFF. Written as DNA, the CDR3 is TGCGCCAGCCGAGAAGAGGACAATGAGCAGTTCTTC. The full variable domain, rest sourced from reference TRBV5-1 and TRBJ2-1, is KAGVTQTPRYLIKTRGQQVTLSCSPISGHRSVSWYQQTPGQGLQFLFEYFSETQRNKGNFPGRFSGRQFSNSRSEMNVSTLELGDSALYLCASREEDNEQFFGPGTRLTVL.

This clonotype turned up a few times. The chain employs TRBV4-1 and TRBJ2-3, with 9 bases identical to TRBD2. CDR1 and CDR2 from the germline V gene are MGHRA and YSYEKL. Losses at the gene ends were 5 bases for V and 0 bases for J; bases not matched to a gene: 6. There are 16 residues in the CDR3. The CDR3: CASSSYLAGSTDTQYF. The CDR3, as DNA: TGCGCCAGCAGCTCCTATCTAGCGGGGAGCACAGATACGCAGTATTTT.

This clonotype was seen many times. CDR3 amino acids: CASSSQGANTGELFF. The CDR3 DNA reads TGTGCCAGCAGCTCACAGGGGGCTAACACCGGGGAGCTGTTTTTT. This chain uses TRBV7-8 with TRBJ2-2, with TRBD1 matching 9 bases. The CDR3 has 15 residues. Trimming took 4 bases from V and 2 from J; bases not matched to a gene: 2. Germline values: CDR1 SGHVS, CDR2 FQNEAQ.

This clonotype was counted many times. CDR3 sequence: CASSLLNNEQFF. The CDR3 coding sequence is TGTGCCAGCAGCCTTTTGAACAATGAGCAGTTCTTC. The chain links TRBV28 to TRBJ2-1; D remains ambiguous. Germline V gene lookup returns CDR1 MDHEN and CDR2 SYDVKM. The V end was cut by 6 bases, the J end by 5 bases, with 8 bases between. The CDR3 consists of 12 residues.

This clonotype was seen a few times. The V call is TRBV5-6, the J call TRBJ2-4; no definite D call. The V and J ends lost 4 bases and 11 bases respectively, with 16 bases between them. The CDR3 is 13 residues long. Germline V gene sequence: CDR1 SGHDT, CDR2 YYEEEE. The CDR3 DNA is TGTGCCAGCAGCGCGGCTGGGGTTTACCTTCAGTACTTC. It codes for CASSAAGVYLQYF.

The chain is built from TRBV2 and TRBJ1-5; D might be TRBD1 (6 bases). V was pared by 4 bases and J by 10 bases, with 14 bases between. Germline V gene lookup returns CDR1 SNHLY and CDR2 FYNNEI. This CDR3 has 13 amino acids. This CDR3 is CASSGGLKNPQHF. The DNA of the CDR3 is TGTGCCAGCAGTGGGGGGCTCAAGAATCCCCAGCATTTT.

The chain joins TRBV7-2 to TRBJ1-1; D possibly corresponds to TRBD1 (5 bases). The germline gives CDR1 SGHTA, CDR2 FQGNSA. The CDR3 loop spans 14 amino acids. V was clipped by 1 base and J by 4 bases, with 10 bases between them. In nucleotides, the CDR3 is TGTGCCAGCAGCTTAGGGGGCTTGAGCACTGAAGCTTTCTTT. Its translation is CASSLGGLSTEAFF.

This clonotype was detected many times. CDR3 residues: CASSELQGTIDTQYF. The CDR3 DNA follows: TGCGCCAGCAGCGAGCTACAGGGGACGATAGATACGCAGTATTTT. This chain uses TRBV5-1 with TRBJ2-3; 7 nucleotides agree with TRBD1. This CDR3 comprises 15 residues. The ends lost 4 bases at V and 5 bases at J; junction bases unmatched: 10. Germline CDR1 is SGHRS and CDR2 is YFSETQ.

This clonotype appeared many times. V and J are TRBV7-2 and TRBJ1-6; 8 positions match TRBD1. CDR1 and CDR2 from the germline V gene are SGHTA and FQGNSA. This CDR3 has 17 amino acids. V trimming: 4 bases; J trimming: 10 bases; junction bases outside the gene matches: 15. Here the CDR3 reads CASSSKILRTGKSPLHF. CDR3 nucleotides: TGTGCCAGCAGCTCCAAAATTCTCCGGACAGGGAAGTCACCCCTCCACTTT.